This T cell receptor beta chain derives from a study of Graves' ophthalmopathy and Graves' hyperthyroidism. The CDR3 is 15 residues long. V gave up 4 bases and J gave up 4 bases; unmatched junction bases: 10. The V gene's germline CDR1 is SGHTS and CDR2 YDEGEE. Scientists amplified the TCR beta CDR3 regions from RNA transcripts. An initial RT-PCR round employing HTBI primers preceded a second-round multiplex PCR. Each CDR3 protein is one row after TCRdb ran MiXCR on the multiplex PCR reads. The sample shows roughly 1.1 million distinct CDR3 sequences, 35% to 40% of them seen only once. The table lists this clonotype with many counts.

Specimen: peripheral blood or thyroid tissue (not recorded which). The J gene is TRBJ1-2, the V gene TRBV5-8, with 7 bases aligning to TRBD1. The sequence was collected from an adult man with Graves' hyperthyroidism. The chain's CDR3 is CASSRQLGTAYGYTF. The CDR3 DNA reads TGTGCCAGCAGCCGTCAACTAGGGACAGCCTATGGCTACACCTTC.